This passage covers 30 T cell receptor beta chains from one sample sequenced in a study of T cell clusters in autoimmune cytopenias. TRB rearrangements were amplified by touch-down multiplex PCR with mixed TRB-A/B primers. TCRdb re-called the multiplex PCR reads and gives one entry per CDR3 protein, without DNA. The record lists about 5,000 distinct CDR3 sequences, of which the ten most abundant hold around a fifth. TRB amplification used around 260 ng of peripheral blood genomic DNA. The source material was peripheral blood. The receptors derive from a human donor with an autoimmune cytopenia or autoimmune hepatitis (not recorded which).

Judged by frequency, this clonotype is medium-sized. The V gene is TRBV18, the J gene TRBJ2-2; as DNA is missing, the TRBD1 call by TCRdb cannot be tested. The V gene's germline CDR1 is KGHSH and CDR2 LQKENI. The CDR3 contains 14 residues. The CDR3 region is CASSPPRGTGELFF.

The genes are TRBV15 and TRBJ1-5. CDR1 is LNHNV and CDR2 is YYDKDF in the germline V gene (reference sequence). The CDR3 is 15 residues long. The CDR3 sequence: CATSSPAGGNQPQHF.

The rearrangement links TRBV6-4 to TRBJ2-3; TCRdb returns TRBD1, unconfirmable since there is no DNA. The CDR3 is 15 residues long. Germline-derived CDR1 and CDR2 are MRHNA and SNTAGT. CDR3 sequence: CASNRGGLALDTQYF.

Its frequency marks this clonotype as medium-sized. The chain joins TRBV6-5 to TRBJ1-2; TCRdb outputs TRBD1, but without DNA this stays unchecked. The CDR3 length is 13 residues. Germline lookup yields CDR1 MNHEY and CDR2 SVGAGI. Here the CDR3 reads CASSEAPGGGYTF.

Considering frequency, this clonotype is large (0.1 to 1%). The V and J genes are TRBV18 and TRBJ1-2. The CDR3 runs 16 residues. Germline V lookup: CDR1 KGHSH, CDR2 LQKENI. This CDR3 reads CASSPPLDGKNYGYTF.

The chain recombines TRBV20-1 with TRBJ1-2. The CDR3 is made up of 12 amino acids. Germline-derived CDR1 and CDR2 are DFQATT and SNEGSKA (reference sequence). CDR3 loop: CSARTANYGYTF.

The chain combines TRBV5-1 with TRBJ2-6. This CDR3 has 16 amino acids. Germline V lookup: CDR1 SGHRS, CDR2 YFSETQ. CDR3 sequence reads: CASNLGGGAGANVLTF.

By frequency, this clonotype is medium-sized. This chain links TRBV6-5 with TRBJ2-2. Germline CDR1 is MNHEY and CDR2 is SVGAGI. This CDR3 has 14 amino acids. The CDR3 sequence is CASSYSSGTGELFF.

The rearrangement links TRBV14 to TRBJ1-1. The CDR3 totals 14 residues. Per the germline V gene, CDR1 is SGHDN and CDR2 is FVKESK. Here the CDR3 reads CASSQSRGNTEAFF. The whole variable domain, remainder taken from reference TRBV14 and TRBJ1-1, is EAGVTQFPSHSVIEKGQTVTLRCDPISGHDNLYWYRRVMGKEIKFLLHFVKESKQDESGMPNNRFLAERTGGTYSTLKVQPAELEDSGVYFCASSQSRGNTEAFFGQGTRLTVV.

The chain links TRBV6-2 or TRBV6-3 to TRBJ2-3; TCRdb's D call of TRBD2 is untestable without DNA. CDR3 length: 15 amino acids. Looked up from germline, CDR1 is MNHEY and CDR2 is SVGEGT. The CDR3 loop reads CASLSLTIPTDTQYF.

The genes are TRBV12-3 or TRBV12-4 and TRBJ2-2. The CDR3 extends over 13 amino acids. The CDR3 spells CASSLRVGGELFF.

J is TRBJ1-1 and V is TRBV12-3 or TRBV12-4; as DNA is missing, the TRBD1 call by TCRdb cannot be tested. This CDR3 comprises 14 residues. The CDR3 is CASSQGQPNTEAFF.

The chain links TRBV7-2 to TRBJ1-1. This CDR3 is built from 13 residues. From germline, CDR1 is SGHTA and CDR2 FQGNSA. CDR3 region: CASSLGGGIEAFF.

The V call is TRBV6-1, the J call TRBJ2-5; TCRdb names TRBD1, which stays unverified in the absence of DNA. CDR1 and CDR2 from the germline V gene are MNHNS and SASEGT. This CDR3 comprises 15 residues. CDR3 region: CASSPEGGSQETQYF.

V usage is TRBV5-1 and J usage is TRBJ2-1; TCRdb names TRBD2, which stays unverified in the absence of DNA. In germline, CDR1 is SGHRS, CDR2 YFSETQ. This CDR3 region has 14 residues. This CDR3 reads CASSLDPAYNEQFF. The whole variable domain, remainder taken from reference TRBV5-1 and TRBJ2-1, is KAGVTQTPRYLIKTRGQQVTLSCSPISGHRSVSWYQQTPGQGLQFLFEYFSETQRNKGNFPGRFSGRQFSNSRSEMNVSTLELGDSALYLCASSLDPAYNEQFFGPGTRLTVL.

This clonotype is labeled medium-sized based on frequency. The genes are TRBV29-1 and TRBJ1-3; TCRdb gives TRBD1 as the D gene, but with no DNA this cannot be confirmed. This CDR3 spans 14 amino acids. Per germline, CDR1 SQVTM and CDR2 ANQGSEA. CDR3 amino acids: CSVARQGKGNTIYF.

The chain carries TRBV18 and TRBJ2-5; TCRdb selects TRBD2, and the lack of DNA leaves this call unchecked. The CDR3 spans 17 residues. Germline CDR1 KGHSH, CDR2 LQKENI. CDR3 in amino acids: CASSPPAGSGGGETQYF.

V and J are TRBV18 and TRBJ2-1; no DNA is available, so the TRBD1 call from TCRdb remains unchecked. CDR3 length equals 13 residues. Germline CDR1 is KGHSH and CDR2 is LQKENI. CDR3 sequence: CASSLGTSNEQFF.

The V gene is TRBV13, the J gene TRBJ1-6; lacking DNA, the TRBD1 call made by TCRdb goes unchecked. Germline-derived CDR1 and CDR2 are PRHDT and FYEKMQ (reference sequence). The CDR3 is 18 amino acids. The CDR3 sequence is CASSPPSAATSRHSPLHF.

J is TRBJ2-2 and V is TRBV7-4. The CDR3 runs to 16 residues. From germline, CDR1 is SGHVT and CDR2 SQSDAQ. The CDR3 spells CASSLAGCLNTGELFF.

CDR3 in amino acids: CASSTSETSESIAGELFF. This chain joins TRBV7-9 and TRBJ2-2; TCRdb returns TRBD2, unconfirmable since there is no DNA. The length of the CDR3 is 18 residues. Germline V lookup: CDR1 SEHNR, CDR2 FQNEAQ (reference sequence).

This clonotype registers medium-sized (0.01 to 0.1%) by frequency. The CDR3 is CASSMDRAAGGYTF. The V gene is TRBV19, the J gene TRBJ1-2; TCRdb names TRBD1, which stays unverified in the absence of DNA. The germline CDR1 and CDR2 sequences are LNHDA and SQIVND (reference sequence). The CDR3 contains 14 residues.

This rearrangement joins TRBV6-5 to TRBJ2-7; TCRdb designates TRBD2, a call that cannot be tested without DNA. The CDR3 is 16 amino acids. Germline CDR1 is MNHEY and CDR2 is SVGAGI. CDR3 loop: CASSYGGFRGGGEQYF.

V usage is TRBV7-9 and J usage is TRBJ2-5; the D call of TRBD2 rests on TCRdb alone, since no DNA is present to check it. This CDR3 contains 16 residues. The germline V gene has CDR1 SEHNR and CDR2 FQNEAQ (reference sequence). CDR3 residues: CASSRNSGTRRETQYF.

The chain links TRBV12-3 or TRBV12-4 to TRBJ2-1; absent DNA, TCRdb's TRBD1 call cannot be checked. The CDR3 extends over 14 amino acids. This chain's CDR3 is CASTRQGGYNEQFF.

The genes are TRBV13 and TRBJ1-3. This CDR3 is 12 amino acids long. In germline, CDR1 is PRHDT, CDR2 FYEKMQ (reference sequence). The CDR3 sequence: CASSTSGNTIYF. Combining the CDR3 with reference TRBV13 and TRBJ1-3 gives the whole variable domain AAGVIQSPRHLIKEKRETATLKCYPIPRHDTVYWYQQGPGQDPQFLISFYEKMQSDKGSIPDRFSAQQFSDYHSELNMSSLELGDSALYFCASSTSGNTIYFGEGSWLTVV.

Judged by frequency, this clonotype is medium-sized (0.01 to 0.1%). The chain is built from TRBV7-6 and TRBJ2-3. The CDR3 extends over 13 amino acids. The germline gives CDR1 SGHVS, CDR2 FNYEAQ. CDR3 protein: CASSGGPIDTQYF.

CDR3 loop: CASSLDGGGYNEQFF. The chain links TRBV12-3 or TRBV12-4 to TRBJ2-1; lacking DNA, the TRBD1 call made by TCRdb goes unchecked. This CDR3 region has 15 residues.

The chain employs TRBV20-1 and TRBJ2-5; TCRdb's D gene call, TRBD1, goes unchecked for lack of DNA. The CDR3 sequence is 13 residues long. From germline, CDR1 is DFQATT and CDR2 SNEGSKA (reference sequence). The CDR3 protein is CSARRPGEETQYF.

The chain employs TRBV12-3 or TRBV12-4 and TRBJ2-2; the D gene TCRdb calls, TRBD1, cannot be checked with no DNA. CDR3 size: 16 residues. The CDR3 sequence is CASSPQGDLNTGELFF.